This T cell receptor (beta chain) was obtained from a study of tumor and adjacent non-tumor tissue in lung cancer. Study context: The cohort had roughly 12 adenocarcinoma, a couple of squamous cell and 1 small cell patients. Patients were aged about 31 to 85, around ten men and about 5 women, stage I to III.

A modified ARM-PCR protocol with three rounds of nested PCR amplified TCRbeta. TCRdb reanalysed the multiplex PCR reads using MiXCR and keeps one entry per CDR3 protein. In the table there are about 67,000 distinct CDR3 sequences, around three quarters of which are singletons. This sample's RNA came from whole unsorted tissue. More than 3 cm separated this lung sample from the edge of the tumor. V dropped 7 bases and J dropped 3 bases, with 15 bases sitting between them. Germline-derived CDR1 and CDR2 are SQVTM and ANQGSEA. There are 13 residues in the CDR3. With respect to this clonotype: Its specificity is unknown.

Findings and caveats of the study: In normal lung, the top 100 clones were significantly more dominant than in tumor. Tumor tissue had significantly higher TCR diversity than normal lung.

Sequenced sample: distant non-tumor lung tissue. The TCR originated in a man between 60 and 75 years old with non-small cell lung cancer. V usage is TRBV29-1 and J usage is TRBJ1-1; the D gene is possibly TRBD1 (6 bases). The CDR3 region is CSASTRGYTEAFF. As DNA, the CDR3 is TGCAGCGCCTCGACAAGGGGGTACACTGAAGCTTTCTTT.